The 30 T cell receptor beta chains presented below share a single source sample, sequenced in a study of graft-versus-host responses after intestinal transplantation. Intraepithelial and lamina propria lymphocytes were isolated from graft specimens. Clones were sequenced by immunoSEQ multiplex PCR, and TCRdb holds only the in-frame ones, with some missing. The table includes approximately 17,000 clones, 75% to 85% detected once. Material: ileum tissue, obtained approximately 83 weeks after intestinal transplantation. The receptor set was obtained from a human patient who received an intestinal transplant, so some T cells may come from the graft donor.

J is TRBJ2-5 and V is TRBV13; tentative D call: TRBD1 (6 bases). V lost 5 bases to trimming and J lost 5 bases, with 15 bases between them. Germline CDR1 and CDR2: PRHDT and FYEKMQ (reference sequence). The CDR3 loop spans 14 amino acids. CDR3 residues: CASSEGGARETQYF. In nucleotides, the CDR3 is TGTGCCAGCAGCGAAGGGGGAGCCCGGGAGACCCAGTACTTC.

This chain joins TRBV30 and TRBJ1-1; D is ambiguous. V lost 4 bases and J lost 0, with 9 bases in between. This CDR3 is built from 13 residues. Germline V gives CDR1 GTSNPN, CDR2 SVGIG (reference sequence). The CDR3 nucleotides read TGTGCCTGGAAGGATCTGGTGAACACTGAAGCTTTCTTT. Its protein product is CAWKDLVNTEAFF.

This chain connects TRBV7-2 to TRBJ1-1; D call uncertain. Germline V CDR1 and CDR2: SGHTA, FQGNSA. The V gene lost 1 base and the J gene lost 4 bases, with 7 bases spanning the gap. This CDR3 region has 13 residues. The CDR3 nucleotides read TGTGCCAGCAGCTTAGGGTTTTCCACTGAAGCTTTCTTT. The encoded protein is CASSLGFSTEAFF.

V is TRBV13 and J is TRBJ2-7, with a tentative D call TRBD1 (5 bases). Trimming cost V 1 base and J 4 bases, with 8 bases left between them. The CDR3 extends over 13 amino acids. Germline CDR1 is PRHDT and CDR2 is FYEKMQ (reference sequence). The CDR3 sequence is CASSLAQAYEQYF. CDR3 DNA: TGTGCCAGCAGCTTAGCACAGGCTTACGAGCAGTACTTC.

The rearrangement joins TRBV7-9 to TRBJ1-4; 8 bases agree with TRBD1. The CDR3 loop spans 13 amino acids. Germline values: CDR1 SEHNR, CDR2 FQNEAQ (reference sequence). V was pared by 5 bases and J by 9 bases, with 5 bases of the junction left unmatched. The CDR3 spells CASSTGQGKKLFF. In nucleotides, the CDR3 is TGTGCCAGCAGCACTGGACAGGGCAAAAAACTGTTTTTT.

The DNA of the CDR3 is TGTGCCAGCAGCCCAGGGCCGGCCTACAATGAGCAGTTCTTC. It codes for CASSPGPAYNEQFF. The chain employs TRBV11-2 and TRBJ2-1; weak D call: TRBD1 (5 bases). In germline, CDR1 is SGHAT, CDR2 FQNNGV. This CDR3 spans 14 amino acids. V dropped 5 bases and J dropped 2 bases, with 10 bases sitting between them.

This clone was seen only once. The gene calls are TRBV15 and TRBJ1-6; no reliable D call. Germline V lookup: CDR1 LNHNV, CDR2 YYDKDF (reference sequence). The CDR3 consists of 14 residues. The germline V and J ends were trimmed by 1 base and 7 bases, with 8 bases remaining between them. For the CDR3, the DNA is TGTGCCACCAGCAGAGGCGGAACCAATTCACCCCTCCACTTT. Translation: CATSRGGTNSPLHF.

This chain links TRBV15 with TRBJ1-4, with D perhaps TRBD1 (5 bases). CDR1 is LNHNV, CDR2 YYDKDF, per germline (reference sequence). The V end was cut by 0 bases, the J end by 6 bases, with 11 bases between. The CDR3 runs to 15 residues. CDR3 protein: CATSRDGGVYEKLFF. In DNA form, the CDR3 reads TGTGCCACCAGCAGAGATGGGGGGGTTTATGAAAAACTGTTTTTT.

CDR3 nucleotide sequence: TGTGCCAGCAGCTTAGACTACCCAGGCTCCTACAATGAGCAGTTCTTC. Encoded protein: CASSLDYPGSYNEQFF. The genes are TRBV7-6 and TRBJ2-1; no firm D call. Per the germline V gene, CDR1 is SGHVS and CDR2 is FNYEAQ. The V end was cut by 1 base, the J end by 0 bases, with 10 bases between. This CDR3 has 16 amino acids.

The chain links TRBV9 to TRBJ1-1, with a tentative D call TRBD1 (6 bases). Germline lookup yields CDR1 SGDLS and CDR2 YYNGEE. Deletions cut 3 bases from V and 4 bases from J, with 16 bases between. CDR3 length: 15 residues. CDR3 loop: CASSAGATGITEAFF. The DNA for the CDR3 is TGTGCCAGCAGCGCAGGAGCGACAGGTATCACTGAAGCTTTCTTT. Full variable domain (missing parts from reference TRBV9 and TRBJ1-1): DSGVTQTPKHLITATGQRVTLRCSPRSGDLSVYWYQQSLDQGLQFLIQYYNGEERAKGNILERFSAQQFPDLHSELNLSSLELGDSALYFCASSAGATGITEAFFGQGTRLTVV.

The rearrangement links TRBV5-4 to TRBJ2-7; the D is unclear. V lost 3 bases to trimming and J lost 0 bases, with 7 bases between them. Germline lookup yields CDR1 SGHNT and CDR2 YYREEE (reference sequence). The CDR3 has 13 residues. The CDR3 spells CASSYSSSYEQYF. CDR3 DNA: TGTGCCAGCAGCTACTCCTCCTCCTACGAGCAGTACTTC.

The chain links TRBV9 to TRBJ1-3; tentatively, D is TRBD1 (6 bases). Trimming cost V 6 bases and J 1 base, with 14 bases left between them. The CDR3 is 15 residues long. CDR1 is SGDLS and CDR2 is YYNGEE in the germline V gene. Here the CDR3 reads CASTQDSLSGNTIYF. CDR3 sequence (DNA): TGTGCCAGCACCCAGGACAGTCTTTCTGGAAACACCATATATTTT.

V and J are TRBV27 and TRBJ2-1; D is ambiguous. Germline CDR1 MNHEY, CDR2 SMNVEV (reference sequence). The CDR3 has 13 amino acids. Trimming left V 7 bases short and J 4 bases short, with 11 bases between. The CDR3 spells CASTRPPYNEQFF. The DNA of the CDR3 is TGTGCCAGCACTAGGCCGCCTTACAATGAGCAGTTCTTC.

This clone was recorded only once. The V gene is TRBV15, the J gene TRBJ2-7, with a weak D call TRBD1 (5 bases). The CDR3 totals 13 residues. Per germline, CDR1 LNHNV and CDR2 YYDKDF (reference sequence). V lost 9 bases and J lost 6, with 18 bases in between. DNA of the CDR3: TGTGCCACGGGCGACGGATCAGGGTTCGAGCAGTACTTC. Translated: CATGDGSGFEQYF.

The chain is built from TRBV7-2 and TRBJ1-5; D not certain. V lost 3 bases to trimming and J lost 3 bases, with 3 bases between them. From germline, CDR1 is SGHTA and CDR2 FQGNSA. This CDR3 has 12 amino acids. The CDR3 DNA sequence: TGTGCCAGCAGCTTGTACAATCAGCCCCAGCATTTT. Translating gives CASSLYNQPQHF.

This chain joins TRBV18 and TRBJ1-5; 7 bases map to TRBD1. Germline-derived CDR1 and CDR2 are KGHSH and LQKENI. This CDR3 spans 15 amino acids. Trimming took 5 bases from V and 2 from J; bases not matched to a gene: 6. The CDR3 DNA follows: TGTGCCAGCTCATCGACAGGGATGGGCAATCAGCCCCAGCATTTT. Residues: CASSSTGMGNQPQHF. Complete variable domain (other parts from reference TRBV18 and TRBJ1-5): NAGVMQNPRHLVRRRGQEARLRCSPMKGHSHVYWYRQLPEEGLKFMVYLQKENIIDESGMPKERFSAEFPKEGPSILRIQQVVRGDSAAYFCASSSTGMGNQPQHFGDGTRLSIL.

Concerning this clone: Because it lacks the conserved phenylalanine or tryptophan at the end, this CDR3 is likely a read error. The chain carries TRBV4-1 and TRBJ1-3; possibly TRBD1 for D (5 bases). CDR1 is MGHRA and CDR2 is YSYEKL in the germline V gene. The CDR3 consists of 16 residues. The V end was cut by 0 bases, the J end by 2 bases, with 11 bases between. The CDR3 sequence is CASSQDWVGPGNTIYS. The CDR3 DNA sequence: TGCGCCAGCAGCCAAGATTGGGTGGGGCCTGGAAACACCATATATTCT.

V gene TRBV4-1 combines with J gene TRBJ1-2; 8 positions agree with TRBD1. Trimming cost V 0 bases and J 4 bases; bases outside gene matches: 7. The CDR3 extends over 16 amino acids. From germline, CDR1 is MGHRA and CDR2 YSYEKL. The CDR3 sequence: CASSQDLGQGTYGYTF. The CDR3 DNA reads TGCGCCAGCAGCCAAGATTTAGGACAGGGAACCTATGGCTACACCTTC.

The chain links TRBV6-1 to TRBJ2-5; D is undetermined. Per germline, CDR1 MNHNS and CDR2 SASEGT. V shed 1 base and J shed 1 base, with 7 bases lying between them. The CDR3 has 14 residues. CDR3 coding DNA: TGTGCCAGCAGTGAAGGGAGAGTCCAAGAGACCCAGTACTTC. Its protein is CASSEGRVQETQYF.

CDR3 DNA sequence: TGTGCCAGCAGCCCTAAGACCGGGGGTAGCTCCTATAATTCACCCCTCCACTTT. Translating gives CASSPKTGGSSYNSPLHF. The J gene is TRBJ1-6, the V gene TRBV7-8; possible D gene TRBD1, 5 bases. Trimming took 5 bases from V and 0 from J, leaving 17 bases between them. The V gene's germline CDR1 is SGHVS and CDR2 FQNEAQ. This CDR3 region has 18 residues.

The chain couples TRBV5-1 to TRBJ1-3, with 7 positions matching TRBD1. This CDR3 spans 14 amino acids. Germline CDR1 and CDR2: SGHRS and YFSETQ. With V trimmed by 2 bases and J by 2 bases, 1 base remained unmatched. The CDR3 DNA sequence: TGCGCCAGCAGCTTACAGGGGACTGGAAACACCATATATTTT. This gives the protein CASSLQGTGNTIYF.

V and J are TRBV19 and TRBJ2-3; D possibly uses TRBD1 or TRBD2 (5 bases each). The CDR3 runs 13 residues. The V gene lost 6 bases and the J gene lost 1 base, with 8 bases spanning the gap. Germline CDR1 LNHDA, CDR2 SQIVND (reference sequence). The CDR3: CASRRDRTDTQYF. The CDR3 DNA follows: TGTGCCAGTAGAAGGGACCGCACAGATACGCAGTATTTT.

V usage is TRBV2 and J usage is TRBJ1-5; the D gene is possibly TRBD1 (5 bases). There are 15 residues in the CDR3. V was cut by 0 bases and J by 5 bases, with 11 bases left in between. Looked up from germline, CDR1 is SNHLY and CDR2 is FYNNEI. The CDR3 is CASSEAVTAYQPQHF. The CDR3, as DNA: TGTGCCAGCAGTGAAGCGGTGACAGCGTATCAGCCCCAGCATTTT.

The chain has TRBV11-2 and TRBJ2-7; no reliable D call. The V and J ends lost 1 base and 2 bases respectively, with 12 bases between them. The CDR3 has 15 amino acids. Germline CDR1 SGHAT, CDR2 FQNNGV. The CDR3 loop is CASSLVDAGPYEQYF. CDR3 DNA sequence: TGTGCCAGCAGCTTAGTGGACGCCGGACCCTACGAGCAGTACTTC.

The rearrangement links TRBV11-2 to TRBJ2-3; D is uncertain. The CDR3 sequence is 13 residues long. V was clipped by 4 bases and J by 8 bases, with 13 bases between them. CDR1 is SGHAT and CDR2 is FQNNGV in the germline V gene. The CDR3 sequence: CASSSAATRTQYF. CDR3 coding DNA: TGTGCCAGCAGCTCGGCGGCAACCCGTACGCAGTATTTT.

This sequence joins TRBV30 and TRBJ1-3, with TRBD1 identical over 7 bases. The CDR3 is made up of 14 amino acids. After removal of 2 bases from V and 4 bases from J, the junction contained 5 bases not matched to a gene. Germline V CDR1 and CDR2: GTSNPN, SVGIG (reference sequence). In nucleotides, the CDR3 is TGTGCCTGGAGTAGGGGGCTGTGGGGAAACACCATATATTTT. Protein sequence: CAWSRGLWGNTIYF.

A word on this clone: The same CDR3 arises from other DNA sequences in this sample as well. The chain combines TRBV9 with TRBJ2-2, with D perhaps TRBD1 or TRBD2 (5 bases each). The V gene's germline CDR1 is SGDLS and CDR2 YYNGEE. Trimming left V 0 bases short and J 1 base short, with 7 bases between. This CDR3 region has 15 residues. The CDR3 coding sequence is TGTGCCAGCAGCGTAGGGGGGTTGAACACCGGGGAGCTGTTTTTT. This codes for CASSVGGLNTGELFF.

The CDR3: CASSLVASGGTYEQYF. For the CDR3, the DNA is TGTGCCAGCAGCTTAGTCGCTTCGGGCGGAACCTACGAGCAGTACTTC. The chain uses TRBV7-2 and TRBJ2-7, with D unclear. This CDR3 is built from 16 residues. Germline V gene data show CDR1 as SGHTA and CDR2 as FQGNSA. The V end lost 1 base, the J end lost 2 bases, and 15 bases lay between the germline ends. Looking up the rest from reference TRBV7-2 and TRBJ2-7 gives the full variable domain: GAGVSQSPSNKVTEKGKDVELRCDPISGHTALYWYRQSLGQGLEFLIYFQGNSAPDKSGLPSDRFSAERTGGSVSTLTIQRTQQEDSAVYLCASSLVASGGTYEQYFGPGTRLTVT.

The gene calls are TRBV2 and TRBJ2-1; D remains ambiguous. This CDR3 spans 10 amino acids. The germline V and J ends were trimmed by 8 bases and 10 bases, with 9 bases remaining between them. Per the germline V gene, CDR1 is SNHLY and CDR2 is FYNNEI. CDR3 coding DNA: TGTGCCAGCGGTCGACAAGAGCAGTTCTTC. Its protein product is CASGRQEQFF.

The chain is built from TRBV5-6 and TRBJ1-2; D perhaps matches TRBD1 (6 bases). The CDR3 has 18 residues. Trimming removed 0 bases at V and 3 bases at J, with 21 bases between. Germline V gene sequence: CDR1 SGHDT, CDR2 YYEEEE. In nucleotides, the CDR3 is TGTGCCAGCAGCTTGGCCTGCACAGGGAGGGTTTTGGACTATGGCTACACCTTC. Protein: CASSLACTGRVLDYGYTF.